These T cell receptor beta chains were read from a single sample in a study of blood T cell repertoires in COVID-19. Generated by immunoSEQ multiplex PCR, the TCRdb table keeps only in-frame clones and is missing some. Of about 320,000 clones in the sample, roughly 85% were seen once. Material for sequencing was PBMCs or T cells enriched from blood (not recorded which). The receptors come from a woman aged 25 to 45 who had been exposed to COVID-19. CDR3s include the opening cysteine and the closing phenylalanine or tryptophan. D genes are given only for firm matches. Where a row states a size, it is once, few, many or the class of an expanded clone; other rows omit it.

>TRBV25-1|TRBJ2-7|NA|NA
TGTGCCAGCAGTGATTTGTGGGGGACATCGTCCTACGAGCAGTACTTC
CASSDLWGTSSYEQYF
>TRBV19|TRBJ2-7|once|TRBD1
TGTGCCAGTAGTGCCGTGACAGGGGGGACCTACGAGCAGTACTTC
CASSAVTGGTYEQYF
>TRBV28|TRBJ1-2|NA|NA
TGTGCCAGCAGTTTAACGGACTATGGCTACACCTTC
CASSLTDYGYTF
>TRBV5-4|TRBJ2-7|NA|NA
TGTGCCAGCAGCTCCTTAACAGGGTCCTACGAGCAGTACTTC
CASSSLTGSYEQYF
>TRBV12-1|TRBJ1-5|NA|NA
TGTGCCAGCATTCATCATGGGTGGGGGCTTTATCAGCCCCAGCATTTT
CASIHHGWGLYQPQHF
>TRBV19|TRBJ2-1|NA|TRBD2
TGTGCCAGTAGTTCCAGAGCGGGGGGGACTTACAATGAGCAGTTCTTC
CASSSRAGGTYNEQFF
>TRBV6-5|TRBJ2-7|NA|TRBD2
TGTGCCAGCAGTTCTAGCGGGTACTCCTACGAGCAGTACTTC
CASSSSGYSYEQYF
>TRBV27|TRBJ2-1|few|NA
TGTGCCAGCAAAAACGGGTACAATGAGCAGTTCTTC
CASKNGYNEQFF
>TRBV28|TRBJ1-2|once|NA
TGTGCCAGCAGTCCCAGGGTTCGTACTAACTATGGCTACACCTTC
CASSPRVRTNYGYTF
>TRBV19|TRBJ1-1|NA|NA
TGTGCCAGTAGTATTGTACAGGAAAACACTGAAGCTTTCTTT
CASSIVQENTEAFF
>TRBV9|TRBJ1-2|once|TRBD1
TGTGCCAGCAGCCTACTGACAGGGGACGGCTACACCTTC
CASSLLTGDGYTF
>TRBV9|TRBJ2-7|NA|NA
TGTGCCAGCAGCCCCAGTGGTCCGGGACTCTACGGCGAGCAGTACTTC
CASSPSGPGLYGEQYF
>TRBV3-1/TRBV3-2|TRBJ2-1|NA|NA
TGTGCCAGCAGCCAAGATGTTCTAGCGAGTGGCCTAGGCTCCTACAATGAGCAGTTCTTC
CASSQDVLASGLGSYNEQFF
>TRBV29-1|TRBJ2-3|NA|NA
TGCAGCGTTGCTGAGGGAAACACAGATACGCAGTATTTT
CSVAEGNTDTQYF
>TRBV6-2/TRBV6-3|TRBJ1-1|NA|NA
TGTGCCAGCAGTTACCCGCGAGGGAAGATGAACACTGAAGCTTTCTTT
CASSYPRGKMNTEAFF
>TRBV5-1|TRBJ1-5|NA|NA
TGCGCCAGCAGCTTGGACAGCTATCAGCCCCAGCATTTT
CASSLDSYQPQHF
>TRBV7-9|TRBJ1-1|few|TRBD1
TGTGCCAGCAGGACAGGGGAGGGGAGCACTGAAGCTTTCTTT
CASRTGEGSTEAFF
>TRBV13|TRBJ2-1|NA|TRBD2
TGTGCCAGCAGCAACGGGAGGGCCTCGTCCTACAATGAGCAGTTCTTC
CASSNGRASSYNEQFF
>TRBV23-1|TRBJ1-4|NA|NA
TGCGCCAGCAGACTCTATCGACTTGAAAAACTGTTTTTT
CASRLYRLEKLFF
>TRBV28|TRBJ1-2|NA|TRBD1
TGTGCCAGCAGTTTATCCGGACAGGTCGCTAACTATGGCTACACCTTC
CASSLSGQVANYGYTF
>TRBV1|TRBJ2-5|NA|NA
TGCACCAGCAGCCAAGGGACTAGCAAGACCCAGTACTTC
CTSSQGTSKTQYF
>TRBV15|TRBJ2-7|once|NA
TGTGCCACCAGCAGAGGCTATACCTACGAGCAGTACTTC
CATSRGYTYEQYF
>TRBV11-2|TRBJ2-4|once|NA
TGTGCCAGCAGCTTGAGGACGGGGTTAGCCAAAAACATTCAGTACTTC
CASSLRTGLAKNIQYF
>TRBV7-9|TRBJ2-1|NA|NA
TGTGCCAGCAGCTTAGTCGGGAGCTACAATGAGCAGTTCTTC
CASSLVGSYNEQFF
>TRBV5-4|TRBJ1-4|NA|NA
TGTGCCAGCAGCTTGCCACCCGGGGAAAAACTGTTTTTT
CASSLPPGEKLFF
>TRBV29-1|TRBJ1-2|once|NA
TGCAGCGTGGAGGTCAACCCTTATGGCTACACCTTC
CSVEVNPYGYTF
>TRBV5-6|TRBJ1-1|once|NA
TGTGCCAGCAGCTTGGCAGGGCCCTCACCTGGGGGCATGAACACTGAAGCTTTCTTT
CASSLAGPSPGGMNTEAFF
>TRBV5-1|TRBJ2-1|once|TRBD2
TGCGCCAGCAGCAGGGGGCGGGAGGGCCTCGATGAGCAGTTCTTC
CASSRGREGLDEQFF
>TRBV29-1|TRBJ1-1|NA|TRBD1
TGCAGCGGCGGGACAGGGGAAACTTTCTTT
CSGGTGETFF
>TRBV29-1|TRBJ1-2|NA|NA
TGCAGCGTTGGGGCTAGTGGGGGCATAAGCTATGGCTACACCTTC
CSVGASGGISYGYTF
>TRBV11-2|TRBJ1-1|NA|NA
TGTGCCAGCAGCCCAGCGGGGGGTATGGGCACTGAAGCTTTCTTT
CASSPAGGMGTEAFF
>TRBV19|TRBJ2-7|NA|NA
TGTGCCAGTAGTATCAACAGGGAGTTCTTCGAGCAGTACTTC
CASSINREFFEQYF
>TRBV4-2|TRBJ2-3|NA|TRBD2
TGTGCCAGCAGCCAAGGACTAGCGGTGGATACGCAGTATTTT
CASSQGLAVDTQYF
>TRBV30|TRBJ1-1|NA|TRBD1
TGTGCCTGGAGCCCAGGGACAGGGAACACTGAAGCTTTCTTT
CAWSPGTGNTEAFF
>TRBV18|TRBJ1-2|NA|NA
TGTGCCAGCTCACAGATGTTACAGGATAACTATGGCTACACCTTC
CASSQMLQDNYGYTF
>TRBV30|TRBJ1-5|NA|NA
TGTGCCTGGGGATGGTACGGGGGACGAAATCAGCCCCAGCATTTT
CAWGWYGGRNQPQHF
>TRBV5-4|TRBJ2-2|NA|TRBD1
TGTGCCAGCAGCCGGGGACAGGGAGACACCGGGGAGCTGTTTTTT
CASSRGQGDTGELFF
>TRBV19|TRBJ2-5|NA|TRBD1
TGTGCCAGTAGTATAAAGACAGGGTCCGGAGAGACCCAGTACTTC
CASSIKTGSGETQYF
>TRBV6-7|TRBJ1-2|NA|NA
TGTGCCAGCAGTTACTCGAACATAGGGAGTGACTATGGCTACACCTTC
CASSYSNIGSDYGYTF
>TRBV21-1|TRBJ2-1|NA|NA
TGTGCCAGCAGCAAAATCCTTTCTCTAGAAGGACAGCCCTCCAATGAGCAGTTCTTC
CASSKILSLEGQPSNEQFF
>TRBV7-9|TRBJ1-5|NA|NA
TGTGCCAGCAGCCCCCCGGGATATAGCAATCAGCCCCAGCATTTT
CASSPPGYSNQPQHF
>TRBV7-9|TRBJ2-1|NA|NA
TGTGCCAGCAGCTTAGTAGCTGAGCAGTTCTTC
CASSLVAEQFF
>TRBV19|TRBJ1-5|NA|TRBD1
TGTGCCAGTAGTATGAGGCCCCAGGGGGCAGGCAGCAATCAGCCCCAGCATTTT
CASSMRPQGAGSNQPQHF
>TRBV30|TRBJ1-2|few|TRBD1
TGTGCCTGGAATAACCCCGGGACAGGGTCTTTCTACACCTTC
CAWNNPGTGSFYTF
>TRBV24-1|TRBJ2-1|NA|NA
TGTGCCACCAGTGATCAGGGGAGACACAAGTTCTTC
CATSDQGRHKFF
>TRBV2|TRBJ1-6|NA|NA
TGTGCCAGCAGTATACACGGAGGTTATGACTCACCCCTCCACTTT
CASSIHGGYDSPLHF
>TRBV18|TRBJ1-4|NA|TRBD1
TGTGCCAGCTCACCTCAGGGGGAGCGCAGTGAAAAACTGTTTTTT
CASSPQGERSEKLFF